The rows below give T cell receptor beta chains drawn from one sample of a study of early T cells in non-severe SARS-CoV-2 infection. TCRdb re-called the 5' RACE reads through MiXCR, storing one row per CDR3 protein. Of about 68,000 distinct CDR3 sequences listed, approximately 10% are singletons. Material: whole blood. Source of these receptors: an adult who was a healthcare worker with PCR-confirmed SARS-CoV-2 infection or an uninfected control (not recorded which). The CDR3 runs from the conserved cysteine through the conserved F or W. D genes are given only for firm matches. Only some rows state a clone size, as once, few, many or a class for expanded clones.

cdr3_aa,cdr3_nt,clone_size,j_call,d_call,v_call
CASSFTPNTGELFF,TGTGCCAGCAGTTTCACACCGAACACCGGGGAGCTGTTTTTT,-,TRBJ2-2,-,TRBV28
CASSHVPGELFF,TGTGCCAGCTCCCACGTTCCCGGGGAGCTGTTTTTT,-,TRBJ2-2,-,TRBV7-2
CASRDFQLGNEQFF,TGTGCCAGCAGGGACTTCCAGTTGGGCAATGAGCAGTTCTTC,many,TRBJ2-1,-,TRBV12-3/TRBV12-4
CASSSDRGFTEAFF,TGTGCCAGCAGCTCAGACAGGGGCTTTACTGAAGCTTTCTTT,-,TRBJ1-1,TRBD1,TRBV5-8
CASSLTHYEQYF,TGTGCCAGCAGTTTGACACACTACGAGCAGTACTTC,-,TRBJ2-7,-,TRBV28
CSVGVDGYTF,TGCAGCGTAGGGGTAGATGGCTACACCTTC,-,TRBJ1-2,-,TRBV29-1
CASSFTPGGINGYTF,TGTGCCAGCAGTTTCACCCCAGGGGGCATAAATGGCTACACCTTC,-,TRBJ1-2,TRBD1,TRBV6-5
CACWSSNYNEQFF,TGTGCCTGTTGGTCATCCAATTACAATGAGCAGTTCTTC,few,TRBJ2-1,-,TRBV28
CASKVDSGIADTQYF,TGTGCCAGCAAAGTTGATAGCGGGATCGCAGATACGCAGTATTTT,many,TRBJ2-3,TRBD2,TRBV12-3/TRBV12-4
CSVVLVRETQYF,TGCAGCGTTGTCTTAGTACGGGAGACCCAGTACTTC,-,TRBJ2-5,-,TRBV29-1
CASSQDRNSPLHF,TGTGCCAGCAGCCAAGACAGGAATTCACCCCTCCACTTT,-,TRBJ1-6,-,TRBV14
CASSLGLDTQYF,TGTGCCAGCAGCTTAGGGCTAGATACGCAGTATTTT,many,TRBJ2-3,-,TRBV7-9
CASSRGTFRDRGNIDEQFF,TGCGCCAGCAGCCGAGGTACTTTCCGGGACAGGGGCAATATCGATGAGCAGTTCTTC,many,TRBJ2-1,TRBD1,TRBV4-1
CASIGLFNEQFF,TGCGCCAGCATCGGACTATTCAATGAGCAGTTCTTC,many,TRBJ2-1,-,TRBV5-1
CASRDNSYNEQFF,TGTGCCAGCCGGGACAACTCCTACAATGAGCAGTTCTTC,-,TRBJ2-1,-,TRBV6-8
CASSVDGFSGANVLTF,TGTGCCAGCAGCGTGGACGGATTCTCTGGGGCCAACGTCCTGACTTTC,many,TRBJ2-6,-,TRBV7-2
CASSQGPTSSYEQYF,TGTGCCAGCAGCCAGGGACCGACCAGCTCCTACGAGCAGTACTTC,-,TRBJ2-7,-,TRBV5-6
CASSKVKGNIQYF,TGTGCCAGCAGCAAAGTGAAGGGGAACATTCAGTACTTC,-,TRBJ2-4,-,TRBV21-1
CSASGGAGGQPQHF,TGCAGTGCTAGCGGAGGTGCGGGCGGACAGCCCCAGCATTTT,-,TRBJ1-5,-,TRBV20-1
CSARDRDGGDADTQYF,TGCAGTGCTAGAGATAGGGACGGAGGGGACGCAGATACGCAGTATTTT,-,TRBJ2-3,-,TRBV20-1
CASSGSGRADGGSYNEQFF,TGTGCCAGCAGCGGTAGCGGGAGGGCCGACGGCGGCTCCTACAATGAGCAGTTCTTC,many,TRBJ2-1,TRBD2,TRBV5-4
CASRQSLSGNTIYF,TGTGCCAGCAGACAGAGTCTCTCTGGAAACACCATATATTTT,-,TRBJ1-3,-,TRBV6-5
CASSPSAGDGADTQYF,TGTGCCAGCTCACCATCAGCGGGAGATGGGGCAGATACGCAGTATTTT,few,TRBJ2-3,TRBD2,TRBV18
CASSLDAGTGGLNF,TGTGCCAGCAGCTTAGATGCCGGGACAGGGGGGCTCAACTTC,few,TRBJ2-4,TRBD1,TRBV7-6
CSARSPSRSSYEQYF,TGCAGTGCTAGGAGCCCTAGCAGGAGCTCCTACGAGCAGTACTTC,many,TRBJ2-7,-,TRBV20-1
CASTSGRQPQHF,TGTGCCAGCACCTCGGGACGTCAGCCCCAGCATTTT,-,TRBJ1-5,-,TRBV28
CASSDRRLGEQYF,TGTGCCAGCAGTGATCGCCGGTTAGGCGAGCAGTACTTC,-,TRBJ2-7,-,TRBV25-1